The T cell receptor beta chain under discussion was sequenced for a study of blood T cell repertoires in COVID-19. In the source study's methods: Amplification with reference gene primers provided the estimates of nucleated cell counts. TCRdb's copy holds only in-frame clones and misses some; the assay was immunoSEQ multiplex PCR. Clone size and the V and J calls come from that table; the DNA yielded D and trimming. Here the sample spans approximately 210,000 clones, 87% being singletons. The V gene's germline CDR1 is KGHSH and CDR2 LQKENI. The CDR3 has 16 amino acids. V was clipped by 0 bases and J by 0 bases, with 9 bases between them.

This receptor was taken from a man younger than 40 in a cohort exposed to, infected with or recovered from COVID-19 (not recorded which). The sample comprised PBMCs or T cells enriched from blood (not recorded which). The chain recombines TRBV18 with TRBJ2-1; no clear D gene. In DNA, the CDR3 is TGTGCCAGCTCACCACCTCTAGTTGGCTCCTACAATGAGCAGTTCTTC. This translates into CASSPPLVGSYNEQFF.